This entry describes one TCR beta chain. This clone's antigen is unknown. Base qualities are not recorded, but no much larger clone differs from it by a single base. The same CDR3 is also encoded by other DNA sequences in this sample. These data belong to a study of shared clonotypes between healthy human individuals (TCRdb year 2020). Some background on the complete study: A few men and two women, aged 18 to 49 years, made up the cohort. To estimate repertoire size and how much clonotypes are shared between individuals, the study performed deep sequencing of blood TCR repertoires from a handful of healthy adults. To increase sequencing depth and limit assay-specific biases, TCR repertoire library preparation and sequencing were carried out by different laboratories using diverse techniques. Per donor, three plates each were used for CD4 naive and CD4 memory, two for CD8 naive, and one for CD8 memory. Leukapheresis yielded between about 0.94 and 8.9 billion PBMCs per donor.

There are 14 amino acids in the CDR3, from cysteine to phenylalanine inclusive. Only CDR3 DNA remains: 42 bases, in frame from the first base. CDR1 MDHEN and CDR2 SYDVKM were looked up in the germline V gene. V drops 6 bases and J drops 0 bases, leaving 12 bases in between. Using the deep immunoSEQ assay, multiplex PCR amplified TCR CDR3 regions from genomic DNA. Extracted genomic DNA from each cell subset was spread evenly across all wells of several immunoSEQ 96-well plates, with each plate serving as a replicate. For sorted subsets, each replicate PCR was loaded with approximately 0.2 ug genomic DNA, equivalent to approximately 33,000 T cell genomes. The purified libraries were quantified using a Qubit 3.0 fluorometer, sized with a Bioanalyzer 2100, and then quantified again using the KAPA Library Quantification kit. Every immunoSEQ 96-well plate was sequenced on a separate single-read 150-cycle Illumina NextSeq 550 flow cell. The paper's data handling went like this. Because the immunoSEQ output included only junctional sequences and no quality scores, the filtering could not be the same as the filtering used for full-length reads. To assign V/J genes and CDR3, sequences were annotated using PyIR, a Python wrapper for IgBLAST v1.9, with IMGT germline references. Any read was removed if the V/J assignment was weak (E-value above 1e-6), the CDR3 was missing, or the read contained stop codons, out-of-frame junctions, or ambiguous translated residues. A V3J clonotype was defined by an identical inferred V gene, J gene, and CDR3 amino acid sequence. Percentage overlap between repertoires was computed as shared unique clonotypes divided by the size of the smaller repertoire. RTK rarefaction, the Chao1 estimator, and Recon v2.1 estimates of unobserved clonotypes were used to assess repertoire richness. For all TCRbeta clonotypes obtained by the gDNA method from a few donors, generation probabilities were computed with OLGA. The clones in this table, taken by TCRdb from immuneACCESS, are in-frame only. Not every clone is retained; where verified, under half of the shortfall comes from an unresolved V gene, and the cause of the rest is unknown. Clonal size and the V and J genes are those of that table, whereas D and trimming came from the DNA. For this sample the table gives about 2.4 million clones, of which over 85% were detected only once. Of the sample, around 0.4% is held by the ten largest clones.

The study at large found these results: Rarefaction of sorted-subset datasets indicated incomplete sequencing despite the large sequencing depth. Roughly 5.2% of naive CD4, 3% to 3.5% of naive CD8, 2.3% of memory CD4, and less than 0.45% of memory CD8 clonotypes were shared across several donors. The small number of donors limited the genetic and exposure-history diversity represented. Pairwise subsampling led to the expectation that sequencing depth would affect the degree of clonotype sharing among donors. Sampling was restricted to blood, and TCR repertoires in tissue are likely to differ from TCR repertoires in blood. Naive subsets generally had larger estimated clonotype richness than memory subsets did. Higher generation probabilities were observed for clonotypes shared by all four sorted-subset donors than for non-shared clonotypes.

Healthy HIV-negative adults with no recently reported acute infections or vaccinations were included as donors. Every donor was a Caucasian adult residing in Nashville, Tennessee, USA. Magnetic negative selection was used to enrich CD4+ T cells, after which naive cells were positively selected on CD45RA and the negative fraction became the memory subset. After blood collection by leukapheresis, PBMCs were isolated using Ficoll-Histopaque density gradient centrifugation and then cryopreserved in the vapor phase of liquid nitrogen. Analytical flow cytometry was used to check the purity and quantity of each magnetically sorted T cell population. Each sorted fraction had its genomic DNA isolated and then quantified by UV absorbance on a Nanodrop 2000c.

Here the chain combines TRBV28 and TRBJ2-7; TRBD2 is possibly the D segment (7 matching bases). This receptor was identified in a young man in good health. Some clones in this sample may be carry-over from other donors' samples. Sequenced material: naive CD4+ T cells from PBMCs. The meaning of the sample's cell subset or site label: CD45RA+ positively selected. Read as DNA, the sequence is TGTGCCAGCAGCCTGGGAGGGGGCTCCTACGAGCAGTACTTC. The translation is CASSLGGGSYEQYF.